Listed here is a single T cell receptor (beta chain). In the authors' methods: Amplifying reference gene primers gave estimates of nucleated cell counts. Profiling relied on immunoSEQ multiplex PCR, and the TCRdb table lists in-frame clones only, not all of them. The V and J calls and clone size are taken from that table; D and trimming were inferred from the DNA. The sample consists of over 25,000 clones, around 87% of them appearing once. The sample is drawn from a study of blood T cell repertoires in COVID-19. The origin of this receptor is a human donor in a cohort sampled during active COVID-19. The donor label of this sample is uncertain. What was sequenced was peripheral blood.

CDR3 in amino acids: CASSLVGTSETDTQYF. DNA of the CDR3: TGCGCCAGCAGCTTGGTTGGGACTAGCGAGACAGATACGCAGTATTTT. V is TRBV5-1 and J is TRBJ2-3; TRBD2 matches at 10 bases. V dropped 0 bases and J dropped 3; count of bases not matched to a gene: 4. There are 16 residues in the CDR3. Per the germline V gene, CDR1 is SGHRS and CDR2 is YFSETQ.